The entry below gives a single T cell receptor (beta chain) sequence along with its context. Its cognate antigen is unknown. This sample stems from a study of post-analysis software for immune sequencing data. Study-level points and caveats: About 5 TRBV segments, including TRBV5-6, TRBV5-1 and TRBV20-1, were more frequent in patients than controls.

Trimming pared 4 bases from V and 3 bases from J, leaving 12 bases between. CDR3 length: 13 residues. The germline gives CDR1 SQVTM, CDR2 ANQGSEA. The TCR beta cDNA libraries contained unique molecular identifiers. MiXCR was run by TCRdb on the PCR reads, yielding one entry per CDR3 protein. Here the sample spans roughly 600,000 distinct CDR3 sequences, about 40% being singletons. The receptor comes from a girl aged 5-17 years with multiple sclerosis. The chain recombines TRBV29-1 with TRBJ1-2, with TRBD1 as a possible D gene (5 bases). Material for sequencing was blood. Here the CDR3 reads CSVGPGEDYGYTF. The DNA for the CDR3 is TGCAGCGTTGGCCCGGGGGAAGACTATGGCTACACCTTC.